These 27 T cell receptor beta chains were sequenced from one sample in a study of human T cells and chemical hapten exposure. Time point: pre-sensitization, week 0. Stated treatment: therapeutic diphenylcyclopropenone sensitization with weekly scalp DPC. TCRdb processed the RACE reads anew with MiXCR; each CDR3 protein has one entry. Of about 51,000 distinct CDR3 sequences in the sample, roughly 9.9% were seen once. The source was whole blood, collected in connection with sensitization to the hapten diphenylcyclopropenone (DPC). Every receptor here comes from a woman aged 40 to 49 with alopecia areata. Some clones in this sample may be carry-over from other donors' samples.

This clonotype was seen many times. The CDR3 DNA sequence: TGTGCCAGCAGCTTGCGTCGACTAGCGGAGCAAGAGACCCAGTACTTC. The encoded protein is CASSLRRLAEQETQYF. V usage is TRBV5-4 and J usage is TRBJ2-5; 9 nucleotides agree with TRBD2. This CDR3 has 16 amino acids. Germline V gene data show CDR1 as SGHNT and CDR2 as YYREEE (reference sequence). V shed 1 base, J shed 2 bases, and the junction held 6 bases outside the gene matches.

This clonotype was counted many times. This sequence joins TRBV2 and TRBJ2-7; 9 bases line up with TRBD2. Germline V gene sequence: CDR1 SNHLY, CDR2 FYNNEI. The CDR3 runs to 13 residues. V lost 7 bases, J lost 3 bases, and 4 bases stayed unmatched. CDR3 coding DNA: TGTGCCAGCACGGGACTAGCAAGCTACGAGCAGTACTTC. This sequence encodes CASTGLASYEQYF.

This clonotype has at least ten counts. The chain is built from TRBV7-6 and TRBJ1-5; 12 bases match TRBD1. Trimming took 4 bases from V and 6 from J; bases not matched to a gene: 4. Germline V gene data show CDR1 as SGHVS and CDR2 as FNYEAQ. The CDR3 totals 15 residues. CDR3 sequence: CASSSGTGGGQPQHF. In nucleotides, the CDR3 is TGTGCCAGCAGCTCTGGGACAGGGGGCGGTCAGCCCCAGCATTTT.

Of note for this clonotype: Being one base from a much bigger clone, this may be a read error. This chain joins TRBV12-3 or TRBV12-4 and TRBJ2-5; TRBD1 agrees at 12 bases. This CDR3 has 14 residues. CDR3 sequence: CVSSQGTGGETQYF. The CDR3 nucleotides are TGTGTCAGCAGCCAAGGGACAGGGGGCGAGACCCAGTACTTC.

This clonotype showed up just a few times. The V gene is TRBV2, the J gene TRBJ1-2; perhaps TRBD1 as D (5 bases). Germline-derived CDR1 and CDR2 are SNHLY and FYNNEI. This CDR3 is 14 amino acids long. The V end lost 3 bases, the J end lost 2 bases, and 10 bases lay between the germline ends. The CDR3 nucleotides are TGTGCCAGCAGTGACGGGGCGCTCAACTATGGCTACACCTTC. This gives the protein CASSDGALNYGYTF.

This clonotype has at least ten counts. V gene TRBV28 combines with J gene TRBJ2-6; D remains ambiguous. The CDR3 spans 16 residues. Trimming cost V 6 bases and J 1 base, with 13 bases left between them. Germline CDR1 MDHEN, CDR2 SYDVKM. The CDR3 is CASRKARMSGANVLTF. In DNA, the CDR3 is TGTGCCAGCAGAAAGGCTCGGATGTCTGGGGCCAACGTCCTGACTTTC.

This clonotype was recorded many times. The chain combines TRBV9 with TRBJ1-2; D call uncertain. Germline V gene sequence: CDR1 SGDLS, CDR2 YYNGEE. V shed 0 bases and J shed 9 bases, with 12 bases lying between them. The CDR3 loop spans 13 amino acids. CDR3 sequence reads: CASSVGHSYRYTF. In nucleotides, the CDR3 is TGTGCCAGCAGCGTAGGACACAGCTACCGCTACACCTTC.

The V gene is TRBV5-6, the J gene TRBJ1-2; TRBD1 aligns across 7 bases. This CDR3 contains 13 residues. The germline gives CDR1 SGHDT, CDR2 YYEEEE. The junction had 4 bases not matched to a gene; V was cut back by 4 bases and J by 4 bases. The CDR3 coding sequence is TGTGCCAGCAGCCGACAGGGCCGCTATGGCTACACCTTC. This codes for CASSRQGRYGYTF.

There are many counts of this clonotype. The chain uses TRBV30 and TRBJ2-3, with TRBD1 identical over 7 bases. The V and J ends lost 0 bases and 4 bases, in that order; junction bases with no gene match: 7. Germline V gives CDR1 GTSNPN, CDR2 SVGIG (reference sequence). This CDR3 contains 15 residues. The CDR3 nucleotides read TGTGCCTGGAGTGTAAAAGACAGGGCCTCAGATACGCAGTATTTT. This gives the protein CAWSVKDRASDTQYF.

This clonotype was counted many times. The chain links TRBV28 to TRBJ2-2; the match to TRBD1 covers 7 bases. Germline V gene lookup returns CDR1 MDHEN and CDR2 SYDVKM. The CDR3 covers 13 residues. The V and J ends lost 10 bases and 5 bases, in that order; junction bases with no gene match: 7. The CDR3 sequence is CATIQGVTGELFF. Here the CDR3 DNA reads TGTGCCACCATCCAGGGGGTTACCGGGGAGCTGTTTTTT.

This clonotype was seen more than once but under ten times. The J gene is TRBJ2-5, the V gene TRBV7-2; unclear D gene. Germline V CDR1 and CDR2: SGHTA, FQGNSA. The V and J ends lost 2 bases and 4 bases respectively, with 5 bases between them. The CDR3 is 12 amino acids. Written as DNA, the CDR3 is TGTGCCAGCAGCTTAAGACTAGAGACCCAGTACTTC. Encoded protein: CASSLRLETQYF. Looking up the rest from reference TRBV7-2 and TRBJ2-5 gives the full variable domain: GAGVSQSPSNKVTEKGKDVELRCDPISGHTALYWYRQSLGQGLEFLIYFQGNSAPDKSGLPSDRFSAERTGGSVSTLTIQRTQQEDSAVYLCASSLRLETQYFGPGTRLLVL.

V gene TRBV7-9 combines with J gene TRBJ2-3, with 9 positions matching TRBD1. V was clipped by 1 base and J by 5 bases; unmatched bases: 4. Germline values: CDR1 SEHNR, CDR2 FQNEAQ (reference sequence). The CDR3 is made up of 15 amino acids. The CDR3 bases are TGTGCCAGCAGCTTAGGGGGACAGGGAAGAGATACGCAGTATTTT. It yields the protein CASSLGGQGRDTQYF.

Details on this clonotype: With a much larger clone just one base away, this may be a read error. This CDR3 reads CASSDGDRGKDEQLF. The DNA for the CDR3 is TGTGCCAGCAGTGACGGGGACAGGGGGAAGGATGAGCAGTTATTC. The V call is TRBV6-4, the J call TRBJ2-1; 11 bases fit TRBD1. CDR1 is MRHNA, CDR2 SNTAGT, per germline. CDR3 length: 15 residues.

There are many counts of this clonotype. The genes are TRBV30 and TRBJ1-2; no firm D call. In germline, CDR1 is GTSNPN, CDR2 SVGIG (reference sequence). The CDR3 consists of 12 residues. Here the CDR3 reads CATKTGRTTYTF. In DNA form, the CDR3 reads TGTGCTACAAAAACTGGCCGGACGACCTACACCTTC.

This clonotype was seen repeatedly, ten times or more. This rearrangement joins TRBV6-1 to TRBJ2-1, with 11 bases lining up with TRBD2. The CDR3 totals 13 residues. From germline, CDR1 is MNHNS and CDR2 SASEGT. The CDR3 sequence is CAVAGGLGNEQFF. DNA for the CDR3: TGTGCGGTAGCGGGGGGGCTTGGTAATGAGCAGTTCTTC.

This clonotype was seen at least ten times. The chain has TRBV2 and TRBJ2-3, with no clear D. Trimming left V 8 bases short and J 4 bases short, with 13 bases between. The CDR3 has 13 residues. The germline V gene encodes CDR1 SNHLY and CDR2 FYNNEI. The CDR3 is CASSLGASDTQYF. Here the CDR3 DNA reads TGTGCCAGCTCCCTAGGAGCGTCAGATACGCAGTATTTT.

This clonotype was recorded many times. This sequence joins TRBV3-1 and TRBJ2-1; TRBD2 aligns across 13 bases. V shed 4 bases, J shed 5 bases, and the junction held 2 bases outside the gene matches. This CDR3 is built from 15 residues. Germline V gives CDR1 LGHDT, CDR2 YNNKEL (reference sequence). CDR3 nucleotides: TGTGCCAGCAGCCGACTAGCGGGGGGCCACAATGAGCAGTTCTTC. The encoded protein is CASSRLAGGHNEQFF.

There are a few counts of this clonotype. The V and J genes are TRBV28 and TRBJ2-5; 10 bases line up with TRBD2. CDR1 and CDR2 from the germline V gene are MDHEN and SYDVKM. The CDR3 runs 16 residues. V lost 3 bases and J lost 5; bases outside the gene matches: 9. The CDR3 spells CASSFQPGLAYETQYF. The CDR3 DNA reads TGTGCCAGCAGTTTCCAACCGGGACTAGCGTATGAGACCCAGTACTTC.

This clonotype was seen many times. The chain recombines TRBV30 with TRBJ1-5; weak D call: TRBD1 (5 bases). Germline V lookup: CDR1 GTSNPN, CDR2 SVGIG (reference sequence). This CDR3 contains 15 residues. Trimming cost V 0 bases and J 7 bases, with 16 bases left between them. CDR3 region: CAWSVVRGAGQPQHF. CDR3 DNA: TGTGCCTGGAGTGTTGTGAGGGGCGCTGGACAGCCCCAGCATTTT.

In this sample, this clonotype turned up many times. The genes are TRBV20-1 and TRBJ2-2, with a possible D match to TRBD2 (5 bases). Trimming removed 7 bases at V and 1 base at J, with 10 bases between. Germline V lookup: CDR1 DFQATT, CDR2 SNEGSKA (reference sequence). The CDR3 runs to 13 residues. Here the CDR3 reads CSVRAENTGELFF. The CDR3, as DNA: TGCAGTGTGCGAGCGGAGAACACCGGGGAGCTGTTTTTT.

CDR3 sequence reads: CASSALPGGDRGSNQPQHF. The CDR3, as DNA: TGTGCCAGTAGTGCACTCCCTGGGGGGGACAGGGGTAGCAATCAGCCCCAGCATTTT. The chain couples TRBV19 to TRBJ1-5, with 10 nucleotides matching TRBD1. The CDR3 length is 19 residues. V shed 5 bases, J shed 0 bases, and the junction held 13 bases outside the gene matches. The germline V gene has CDR1 LNHDA and CDR2 SQIVND (reference sequence).

This clonotype was seen repeatedly, ten times or more. This rearrangement joins TRBV5-4 to TRBJ2-7; D is perhaps TRBD1 (5 bases). Trimming removed 5 bases at V and 2 bases at J, with 11 bases between. This CDR3 region has 13 residues. Germline V gene lookup returns CDR1 SGHNT and CDR2 YYREEE (reference sequence). The CDR3 nucleotides are TGTGCCAGCAGTTTCGGCAGGGCCTACGAGCAGTACTTC. Translated, it gives CASSFGRAYEQYF.

This clonotype was seen repeatedly, ten times or more. The chain recombines TRBV18 with TRBJ1-3; 7 bases are a match to TRBD1. CDR1 KGHSH and CDR2 LQKENI come from the germline V gene. The CDR3 spans 16 residues. Unmatched junction bases numbered 3, after V lost 0 bases and J lost 1 base. The CDR3 here is CASSPPGQFSGNTIYF. The CDR3 DNA follows: TGTGCCAGCTCACCACCGGGACAGTTTTCTGGAAACACCATATATTTT.

The V call is TRBV28, the J call TRBJ2-7, with 7 bases that match TRBD1. CDR1 is MDHEN and CDR2 is SYDVKM in the germline V gene. The CDR3 is made up of 14 amino acids. The V and J ends lost 5 bases and 0 bases, in that order; junction bases with no gene match: 4. This CDR3 is CASSTGQSSYEQYF. For the CDR3, the DNA is TGTGCCAGCAGTACGGGACAGAGCTCCTACGAGCAGTACTTC.

This clonotype was observed many times. The V call is TRBV2, the J call TRBJ1-4; D remains ambiguous. The CDR3 contains 14 residues. Germline values: CDR1 SNHLY, CDR2 FYNNEI. The V end lost 7 bases, the J end lost 5 bases, and 14 bases lay between the germline ends. CDR3 in DNA: TGTGCCAGCAACAACTTTGGTTCGAATGAAAAACTGTTTTTT. It yields the protein CASNNFGSNEKLFF.

This clonotype was observed a few times. The chain couples TRBV18 to TRBJ2-3; D is ambiguous. Germline V gene lookup returns CDR1 KGHSH and CDR2 LQKENI. V lost 1 base to trimming and J lost 2 bases, with 10 bases between them. The CDR3 is 15 residues long. CDR3: CASSPRSLPTDTQYF. The DNA of the CDR3 is TGTGCCAGCTCACCACGATCCCTTCCCACAGATACGCAGTATTTT.

The chain recombines TRBV27 with TRBJ1-2, with 10 bases fitting TRBD1. The CDR3 extends over 13 amino acids. The junction had 5 bases not matched to a gene; V was cut back by 5 bases and J by 8 bases. Germline CDR1 MNHEY, CDR2 SMNVEV (reference sequence). The CDR3 region has the DNA TGTGCCAGCAGTACCCGGACAGGGGGAGGCTACACCTTC. Its protein is CASSTRTGGGYTF.